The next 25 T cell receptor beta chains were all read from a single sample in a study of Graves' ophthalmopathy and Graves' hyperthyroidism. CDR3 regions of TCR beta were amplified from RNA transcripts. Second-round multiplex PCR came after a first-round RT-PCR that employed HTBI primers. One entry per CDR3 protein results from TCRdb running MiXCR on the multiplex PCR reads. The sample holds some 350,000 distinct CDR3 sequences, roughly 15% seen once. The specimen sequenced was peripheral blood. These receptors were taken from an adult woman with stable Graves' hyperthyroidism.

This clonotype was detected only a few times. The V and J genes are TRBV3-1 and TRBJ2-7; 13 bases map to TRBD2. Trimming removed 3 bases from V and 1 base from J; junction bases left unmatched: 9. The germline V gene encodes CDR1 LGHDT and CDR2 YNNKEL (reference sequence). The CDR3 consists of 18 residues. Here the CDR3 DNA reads TGTGCCAGCAGCCATGGTGGGGTGACTAGCGGGAGGTCCTACGAGCAGTACTTC. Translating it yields CASSHGGVTSGRSYEQYF.

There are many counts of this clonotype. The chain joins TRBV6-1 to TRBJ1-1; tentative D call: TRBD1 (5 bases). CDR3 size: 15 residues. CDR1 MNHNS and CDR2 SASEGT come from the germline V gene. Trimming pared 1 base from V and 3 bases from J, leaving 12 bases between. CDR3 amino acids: CASSEGRGGYTEAFF. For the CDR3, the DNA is TGTGCCAGCAGTGAAGGAAGGGGCGGTTACACTGAAGCTTTCTTT.

The chain's CDR3 is CASSAGLAGGSAKNIQYF. Written as DNA, the CDR3 is TGTGCCAGCAGCGCTGGACTAGCGGGAGGGTCAGCCAAAAACATTCAGTACTTC. This chain connects TRBV9 to TRBJ2-4; 15 bases line up with TRBD2. CDR1 and CDR2 from the germline V gene are SGDLS and YYNGEE. This CDR3 region has 18 residues. V dropped 3 bases and J dropped 0; count of bases not matched to a gene: 4.

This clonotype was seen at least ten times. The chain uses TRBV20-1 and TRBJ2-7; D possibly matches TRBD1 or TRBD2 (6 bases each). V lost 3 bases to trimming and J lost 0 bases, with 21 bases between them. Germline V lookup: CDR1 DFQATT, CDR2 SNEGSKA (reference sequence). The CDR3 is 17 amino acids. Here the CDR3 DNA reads TGCAGTGCTAGGGGGGGCTTAGGGGACGTCAGCTCCTACGAGCAGTACTTC. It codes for CSARGGLGDVSSYEQYF.

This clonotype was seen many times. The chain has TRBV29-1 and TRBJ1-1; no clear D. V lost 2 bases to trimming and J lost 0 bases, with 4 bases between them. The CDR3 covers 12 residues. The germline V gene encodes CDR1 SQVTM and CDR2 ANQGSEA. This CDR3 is CSVEPLNTEAFF. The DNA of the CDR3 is TGCAGCGTTGAACCCCTGAACACTGAAGCTTTCTTT.

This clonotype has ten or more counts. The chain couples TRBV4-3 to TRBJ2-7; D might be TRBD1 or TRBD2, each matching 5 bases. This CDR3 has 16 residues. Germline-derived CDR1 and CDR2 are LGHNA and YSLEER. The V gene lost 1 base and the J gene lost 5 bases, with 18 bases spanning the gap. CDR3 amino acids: CASSQGIRRRGDEQYF. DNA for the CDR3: TGCGCCAGCAGCCAAGGGATCAGGCGGCGAGGGGACGAGCAGTACTTC.

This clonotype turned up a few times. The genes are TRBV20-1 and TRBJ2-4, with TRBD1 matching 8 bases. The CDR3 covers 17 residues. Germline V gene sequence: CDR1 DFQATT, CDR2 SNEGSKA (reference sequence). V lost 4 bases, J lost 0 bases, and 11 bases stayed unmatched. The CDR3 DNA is TGCAGTGCTAAGGACAGGGTGGAGGCCTTAGCCAAAAACATTCAGTACTTC. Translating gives CSAKDRVEALAKNIQYF.

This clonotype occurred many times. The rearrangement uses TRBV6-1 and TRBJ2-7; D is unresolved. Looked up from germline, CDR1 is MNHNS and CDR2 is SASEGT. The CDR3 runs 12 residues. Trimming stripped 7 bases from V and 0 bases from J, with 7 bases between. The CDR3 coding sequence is TGTGCCAGCACAGGCAACTCCTACGAGCAGTACTTC. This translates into CASTGNSYEQYF.

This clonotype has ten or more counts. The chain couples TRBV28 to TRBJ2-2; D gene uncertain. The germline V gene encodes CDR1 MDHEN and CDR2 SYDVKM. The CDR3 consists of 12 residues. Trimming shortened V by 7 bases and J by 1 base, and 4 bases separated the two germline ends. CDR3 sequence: CASMVNTGELFF. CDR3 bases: TGTGCCAGCATGGTGAACACCGGGGAGCTGTTTTTT.

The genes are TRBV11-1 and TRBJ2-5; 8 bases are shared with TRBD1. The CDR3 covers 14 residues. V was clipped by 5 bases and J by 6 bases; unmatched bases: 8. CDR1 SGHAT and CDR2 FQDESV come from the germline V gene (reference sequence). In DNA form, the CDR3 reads TGTGCCAGCAGCCCAGACAGGGGAATACAGACCCAGTACTTC. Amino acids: CASSPDRGIQTQYF.

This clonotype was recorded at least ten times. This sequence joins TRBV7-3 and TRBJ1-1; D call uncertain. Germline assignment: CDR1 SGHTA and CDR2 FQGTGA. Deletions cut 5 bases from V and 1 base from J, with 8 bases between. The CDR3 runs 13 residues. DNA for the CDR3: TGTGCCAGCAGCGAAGACACGAACACTGAAGCTTTCTTT. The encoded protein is CASSEDTNTEAFF.

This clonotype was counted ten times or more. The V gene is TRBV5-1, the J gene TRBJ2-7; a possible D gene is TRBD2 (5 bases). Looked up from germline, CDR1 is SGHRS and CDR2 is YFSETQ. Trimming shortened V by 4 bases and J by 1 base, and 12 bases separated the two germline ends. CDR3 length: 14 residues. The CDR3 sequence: CASSATTTSYEQYF. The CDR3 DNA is TGCGCCAGCAGCGCAACGACTACATCCTACGAGCAGTACTTC.

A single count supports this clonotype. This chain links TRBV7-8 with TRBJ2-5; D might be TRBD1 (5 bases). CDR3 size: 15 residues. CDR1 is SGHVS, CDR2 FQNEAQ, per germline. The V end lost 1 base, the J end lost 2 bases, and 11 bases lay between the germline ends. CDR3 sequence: CASSLGWGRQETQYF. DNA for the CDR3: TGTGCCAGCAGCTTAGGATGGGGCCGTCAAGAGACCCAGTACTTC.

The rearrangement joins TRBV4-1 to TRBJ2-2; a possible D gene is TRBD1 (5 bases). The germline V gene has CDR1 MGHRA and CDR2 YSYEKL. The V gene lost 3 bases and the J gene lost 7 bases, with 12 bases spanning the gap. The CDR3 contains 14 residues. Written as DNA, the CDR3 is TGCGCCAGCAGCCAGAATTCCCAGGGCGGGGAGCTGTTTTTT. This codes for CASSQNSQGGELFF.

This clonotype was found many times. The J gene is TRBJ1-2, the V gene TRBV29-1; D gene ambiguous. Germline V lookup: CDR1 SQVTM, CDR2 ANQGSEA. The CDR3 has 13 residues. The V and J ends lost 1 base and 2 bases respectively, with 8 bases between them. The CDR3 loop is CSVEGAENYGYTF. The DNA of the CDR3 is TGCAGCGTTGAAGGAGCAGAAAACTATGGCTACACCTTC.

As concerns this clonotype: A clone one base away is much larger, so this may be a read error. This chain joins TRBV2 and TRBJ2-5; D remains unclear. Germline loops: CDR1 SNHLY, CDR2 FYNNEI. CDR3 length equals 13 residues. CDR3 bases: TGTGCCAGCACGGGTGGAAACCAAGAGACCAAGTACTTC. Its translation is CASTGGNQETKYF.

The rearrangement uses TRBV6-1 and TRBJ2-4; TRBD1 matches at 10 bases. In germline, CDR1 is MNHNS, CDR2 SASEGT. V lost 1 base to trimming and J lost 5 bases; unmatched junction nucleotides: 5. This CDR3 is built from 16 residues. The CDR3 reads CASSEGGGTGENIQYF. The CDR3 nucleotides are TGTGCCAGCAGTGAAGGGGGCGGGACAGGGGAAAACATTCAGTACTTC.

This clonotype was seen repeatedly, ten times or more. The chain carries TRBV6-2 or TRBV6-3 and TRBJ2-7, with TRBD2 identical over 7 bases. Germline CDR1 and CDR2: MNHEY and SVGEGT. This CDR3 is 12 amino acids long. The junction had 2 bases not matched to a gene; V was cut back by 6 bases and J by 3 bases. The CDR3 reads CASRGLVYEQYF. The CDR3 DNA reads TGTGCCAGCAGAGGACTAGTCTACGAGCAGTACTTC.

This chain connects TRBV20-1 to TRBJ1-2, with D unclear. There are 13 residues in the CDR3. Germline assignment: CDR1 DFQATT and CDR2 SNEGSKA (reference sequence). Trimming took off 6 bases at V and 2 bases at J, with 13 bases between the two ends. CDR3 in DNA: TGCAGTGCCACCCCCGCCGGGAACTATGGCTACACCTTC. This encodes CSATPAGNYGYTF.

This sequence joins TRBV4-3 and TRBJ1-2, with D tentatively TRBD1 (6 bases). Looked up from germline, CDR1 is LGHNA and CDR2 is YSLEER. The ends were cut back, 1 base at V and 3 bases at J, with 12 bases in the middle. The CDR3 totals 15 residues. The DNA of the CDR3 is TGCGCCAGCAGCCAAGGGGTGAGGGGGGACTATGGCTACACCTTC. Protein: CASSQGVRGDYGYTF.

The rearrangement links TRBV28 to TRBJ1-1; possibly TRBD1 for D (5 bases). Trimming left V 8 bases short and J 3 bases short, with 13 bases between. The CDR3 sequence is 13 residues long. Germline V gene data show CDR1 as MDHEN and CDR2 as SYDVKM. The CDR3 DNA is TGTGCCAGCGGGCGGTGGGGGGACACTGAAGCTTTCTTT. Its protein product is CASGRWGDTEAFF.

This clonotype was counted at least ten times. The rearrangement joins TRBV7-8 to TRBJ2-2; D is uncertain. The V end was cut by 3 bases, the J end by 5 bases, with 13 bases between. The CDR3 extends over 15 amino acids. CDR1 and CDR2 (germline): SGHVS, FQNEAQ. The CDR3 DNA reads TGTGCCAGCAGCTTTGGTACCACAGATACCGGGGAGCTGTTTTTT. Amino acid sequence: CASSFGTTDTGELFF.

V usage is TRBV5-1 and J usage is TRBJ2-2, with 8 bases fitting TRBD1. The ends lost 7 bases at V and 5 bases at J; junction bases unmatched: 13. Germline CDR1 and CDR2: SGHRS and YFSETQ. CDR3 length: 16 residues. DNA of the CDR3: TGCGCCAGCCACCAGGGGACAGGCCCGGGTACCGGGGAGCTGTTTTTT. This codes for CASHQGTGPGTGELFF.

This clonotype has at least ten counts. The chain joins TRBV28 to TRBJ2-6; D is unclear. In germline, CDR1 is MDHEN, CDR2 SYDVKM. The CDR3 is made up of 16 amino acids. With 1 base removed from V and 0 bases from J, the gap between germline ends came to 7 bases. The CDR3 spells CASSLSSHSGANVLTF. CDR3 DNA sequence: TGTGCCAGCAGTTTATCCAGTCACTCTGGGGCCAACGTCCTGACTTTC.

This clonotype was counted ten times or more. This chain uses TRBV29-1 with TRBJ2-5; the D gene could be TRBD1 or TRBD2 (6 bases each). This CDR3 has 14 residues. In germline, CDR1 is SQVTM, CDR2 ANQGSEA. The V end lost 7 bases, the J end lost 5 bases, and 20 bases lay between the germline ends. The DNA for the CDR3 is TGCAGCGCCCGAAAATCGAGAGGGGGGGAGACCCAGTACTTC. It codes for CSARKSRGGETQYF.